A single sample gave rise to the 8 T cell receptor beta chains below, sequenced in a study of blood T cell repertoires in COVID-19. Sequenced by immunoSEQ multiplex PCR; TCRdb stores in-frame clones only, minus some. The repertoire holds 80,000 to 100,000 clones, approximately 86% seen once, with approximately 19% in the top ten. Sequencing used peripheral blood. These TCRs come from a woman of 80 years or more with acute or convalescent COVID-19.

The chain uses TRBV7-8 and TRBJ1-2, with D possibly TRBD1 on 5 matching bases. Trimming stripped 1 base from V and 6 bases from J, with 15 bases between. This CDR3 is built from 15 residues. CDR1 and CDR2 (germline): SGHVS, FQNEAQ. CDR3 nucleotide sequence: TGTGCCAGCAGCTTAGGAGGCGGCAGGGTGGATGGCTACACCTTC. This translates into CASSLGGGRVDGYTF.

This clone occurred once. The chain carries TRBV19 and TRBJ1-5; TRBD1 matches at 9 bases. This CDR3 is built from 16 residues. The V gene end was trimmed by 6 bases and the J gene end by 2 bases; junction bases not matched to a gene: 8. Looked up from germline, CDR1 is LNHDA and CDR2 is SQIVND (reference sequence). The CDR3 bases are TGTGCCAGTAGCACGTTCACAGGGGGCCGCAATCAGCCCCAGCATTTT. This codes for CASSTFTGGRNQPQHF.

The chain has TRBV7-2 and TRBJ1-1; D is unresolved. Germline-derived CDR1 and CDR2 are SGHTA and FQGNSA. This CDR3 spans 11 amino acids. V lost 5 bases to trimming and J lost 11 bases, with 12 bases between them. The CDR3 here is CASSMGPRAFF. The CDR3 DNA follows: TGTGCCAGCAGCATGGGCCCCCGGGCTTTCTTT.

The V gene is TRBV5-8, the J gene TRBJ1-2, with D tentatively TRBD1 (6 bases). The CDR3 has 14 residues. Trimming removed 1 base from V and 0 bases from J, with 7 bases in between. The germline V gene has CDR1 SGHTS and CDR2 YDEGEE. The CDR3 DNA follows: TGTGCCAGCAGCTTGCCAGGGGCTAACTATGGCTACACCTTC. It yields the protein CASSLPGANYGYTF.

This clone has just a few counts. The rearrangement joins TRBV7-3 to TRBJ1-1, with TRBD1 matching over 8 bases. The CDR3 spans 13 residues. The germline V gene encodes CDR1 SGHTA and CDR2 FQGTGA. V lost 4 bases, J lost 7 bases, and 5 bases stayed unmatched. The chain's CDR3 is CASSSQGGHEAFF. The CDR3 DNA reads as TGTGCCAGCAGCTCACAGGGGGGCCATGAAGCTTTCTTT.

This rearrangement joins TRBV2 to TRBJ2-1, with TRBD2 identical over 10 bases. After removal of 1 base from V and 6 bases from J, the junction contained 6 bases not matched to a gene. The length of the CDR3 is 16 residues. Germline loops: CDR1 SNHLY, CDR2 FYNNEI. The CDR3: CASSEEASGGLNEQFF. CDR3 in DNA: TGTGCCAGCAGTGAAGAGGCTAGCGGGGGCCTCAATGAGCAGTTCTTC.

This clone was seen only a few times. V usage is TRBV4-2 and J usage is TRBJ2-7; D possibly corresponds to TRBD2 (6 bases). This CDR3 is 15 amino acids long. Germline lookup yields CDR1 LGHNA and CDR2 YNFKEQ. Trimming removed 0 bases at V and 3 bases at J, with 12 bases between. The CDR3 protein is CASSQDHNGGYEQYF. As DNA, the CDR3 is TGTGCCAGCAGCCAAGATCATAACGGGGGCTACGAGCAGTACTTC.

The chain recombines TRBV21-1 with TRBJ1-3; the table's D call TRBD1 went unverified against the DNA. TRBV21-1 is termed a pseudogene. The CDR3 consists of 18 residues. CDR3 amino acids: CASSKGGLTGSRGKHHIF. CDR3 sequence (DNA): TGTGCCAGCAGCAAAGGGGGCTTAACAGGGAGCAGGGGGAAACACCATATATTT.